The sequence of this T cell receptor (beta chain) was determined in a study of CD8+CD57+ T cells in acquired aplastic anemia. Overall study: The sorted CD4+ and CD8+ cells yielded an average around 3.2 ug of DNA.

TCR beta VDJ and CDR3 profiles were obtained from a genomic DNA template. One entry per CDR3 protein results from TCRdb running MiXCR on the reads. The profile shows 200,000 to 250,000 distinct CDR3 sequences, 50% to 70% of them singletons. Per germline, CDR1 SGHTA and CDR2 FQGNSA. The CDR3 runs 14 residues. The V and J ends lost 5 bases and 7 bases respectively, with 17 bases between them. This clonotype appeared a single time. Patients chosen for sequencing had CD8+CD57+ cells that had expanded, as shown by flow cytometry. The chain is built from TRBV7-2 and TRBJ1-2; D unclear. The sequencing input was sorted CD4+, CD8+, or CD8+CD57+ T cells (not recorded which) from PBMCs. This TCR came from a human donor with aplastic anemia. The chain's CDR3 is CASSEQTGDGGYTF. CDR3 sequence (DNA): TGTGCCAGCAGCGAACAAACGGGCGATGGTGGCTACACCTTC.